This is a list of T cell receptor beta chains from one sample in a study of T cell responses to AZD1222 COVID-19 vaccine. Some clones are missing from TCRdb's copy, which holds only in-frame ones; the method was immunoSEQ multiplex PCR. The table lists roughly 34,000 clones, around 90% of them singletons. The sample was peripheral blood, taken on day 0 of AZD1222 vaccination. The source is an adult in good health. The CDR3 runs from the conserved cysteine through the conserved F or W. The order of the fields is clone size, J gene, V gene, D gene, CDR3 DNA, CDR3 protein. A D gene is named only where the DNA matches it firmly. Clone size is given for some rows only: seen once, a few or many times, or a class if the clone is expanded.

>NA|TRBJ2-5|TRBV7-9|NA
TGTGCCAGCAGCCGCGAGGTTCTGTACCAAGAGACCCAGTACTTC
CASSREVLYQETQYF
>NA|TRBJ2-7|TRBV27|TRBD1
TGTGCCAGCAGTCCCCGGACAGGGTACTACGAGCAGTACTTC
CASSPRTGYYEQYF
>NA|TRBJ2-7|TRBV11-2|NA
TGTGCCAGCAGCTTAGGTCAGGAGTTATCCTACGAGCAGTACTTC
CASSLGQELSYEQYF
>NA|TRBJ2-7|TRBV7-9|TRBD2
TGTGCCAGCAGCTTAGGAAGCGGGGGGGTGTACGAGCAGTACTTC
CASSLGSGGVYEQYF
>NA|TRBJ2-3|TRBV7-2|TRBD1
TGTGCCAGCAGCTTAAATTACAGGGGCTGGATTACGCAGTATTTT
CASSLNYRGWITQYF
>NA|TRBJ1-5|TRBV6-1|NA
TGTGCCAGCAGTGACATTGTTAATCAGCCCCAGCATTTT
CASSDIVNQPQHF
>NA|TRBJ2-5|TRBV19|TRBD1
TGTGCCAGTAGTCGGACAGGGGGTAAAGAGACCCAGTACTTC
CASSRTGGKETQYF
>NA|TRBJ2-1|TRBV6-5|NA
TGTGCCAGCGGGGGGAGCTCCTACAATGAGCAGTTCTTC
CASGGSSYNEQFF
>NA|TRBJ2-7|TRBV12-3/TRBV12-4|NA
TGTGCCAGCAGGAGGGGATCTAACTACGAGCAGTACTTC
CASRRGSNYEQYF
>NA|TRBJ1-6|TRBV7-3|NA
TGTGCCAGCAGTCGTCAGGGATGGGGATCACCCCTCCACTTT
CASSRQGWGSPLHF
>NA|TRBJ2-7|TRBV23-1|NA
TGCGCCAGCAGTCGGGGGCAGGGAAACCACGAGCAGTACTTC
CASSRGQGNHEQYF
>NA|TRBJ2-7|TRBV7-9|TRBD1
TGTGCCAGCAGCTCTGGACAGGGGGCTCGCTACGAGCAGTACTTC
CASSSGQGARYEQYF
>NA|TRBJ1-6|TRBV5-1|NA
TGCGCCAGCAGCTCCCTGTCCGATAATTCACCCCTCCACTTT
CASSSLSDNSPLHF
>NA|TRBJ2-7|TRBV4-1|TRBD1
TGCGCCAGCAGCCAAGGTCGGGACAGGGCTTCTGAGCAGTACTTC
CASSQGRDRASEQYF
>NA|TRBJ1-1|TRBV20-1|TRBD1
TGCAGTGCTAACAGGGGATCTGAAGCTTTCTTT
CSANRGSEAFF
>NA|TRBJ2-7|TRBV11-2|TRBD1
TGTGCCAGCAGGGGATTACAGGGGCTTACCTACGAGCAGTACTTC
CASRGLQGLTYEQYF
>NA|TRBJ2-7|TRBV5-6|NA
TGTGCCAGCAGTGCCAGCTCCTACGAGCAGTACTTC
CASSASSYEQYF
>NA|TRBJ2-7|TRBV7-2|NA
TGTGCCAGCAGCTTAGCAGGTCTAGAGAGCTACGAGCAGTACTTC
CASSLAGLESYEQYF
>NA|TRBJ1-1|TRBV4-2|NA
TGTGCCAGCAGCCAAGACCCGATAGCGAACACTGAAGCTTTCTTT
CASSQDPIANTEAFF
>once|TRBJ2-7|TRBV12-5|TRBD1
TGTGCTAGTGGTTCTGGACAGGCTCCCTACGAGCAGTACTTC
CASGSGQAPYEQYF
>NA|TRBJ2-7|TRBV27|TRBD1
TGTGCCAGCAGTCCCCTGAGGACAGGGATCTCCTACGAGCAGTACTTC
CASSPLRTGISYEQYF
>few|TRBJ2-2|TRBV28|TRBD1
TGTGCCAGCAGTTTCACAGGGGTCGGCACCGGGGAGCTGTTTTTT
CASSFTGVGTGELFF
>NA|TRBJ1-3|TRBV7-9|NA
TGTGCCAGCAGCCTTGGGGAGGGGTGGAGTTCTGGAAACACCATATATTTT
CASSLGEGWSSGNTIYF
>NA|TRBJ2-7|TRBV27|NA
TGTGCCAGCAGTTTCGCGCTTACCTACGAGCAGTACTTC
CASSFALTYEQYF
>NA|TRBJ1-1|TRBV7-2|TRBD1
TGTGCCAGCAGCTCCTTAGACAGGGGTGGGGCTTTCTTT
CASSSLDRGGAFF
>NA|TRBJ2-7|TRBV7-6|TRBD1
TGTGCCAGCAGCTTAGGGGGGACAGGGGGCTACGAGCAGTACTTC
CASSLGGTGGYEQYF
>NA|TRBJ2-3|TRBV2|NA
TGTGCCAGCAGGGTAAACAGGGTCTACACAGATACGCAGTATTTT
CASRVNRVYTDTQYF
>NA|TRBJ1-4|TRBV10-2|NA
TGCGCCAGCAGTGAAGCTGGATTTAATGAAAAACTGTTTTTT
CASSEAGFNEKLFF
>NA|TRBJ2-1|TRBV9|NA
TGTGCCAGCAGCGTAGGGCAAGCGCTAGCGAGTAGCGAGCAGTTCTTC
CASSVGQALASSEQFF
>NA|TRBJ2-3|TRBV24-1|NA
TGTGCCACCGGGGGTGACAGGTTAAACACAGATACGCAGTATTTT
CATGGDRLNTDTQYF
>NA|TRBJ2-7|TRBV19|NA
TGTGCCAGTAGTCGGGACGTAGACGAGCAGTACTTC
CASSRDVDEQYF
>NA|TRBJ1-4|TRBV6-5|NA
TGTGCCAGCAGTTTAGGACAGCTAAAATTGTTTTTT
CASSLGQLKLFF
>once|TRBJ2-2|TRBV2|NA
TGTGCCAGCAGTGAAGTTCCTTGGGGAACCGGGGAGCTGTTTTTT
CASSEVPWGTGELFF
>NA|TRBJ2-5|TRBV2|NA
TGTGCCAGCAGACTGAACGTGGACAGAGAAGAGACCCAGTACTTC
CASRLNVDREETQYF
>NA|TRBJ1-6|TRBV5-1|TRBD1
TGCGCCAGCAGCACTGGACAGGGTTTGTCACCCCTCCACTTT
CASSTGQGLSPLHF
>NA|TRBJ1-2|TRBV5-1|NA
TGCGCCAGCAGCTTGGAAGGGCAGGAAGCCTACTATGGCTACACCTTC
CASSLEGQEAYYGYTF
>NA|TRBJ1-1|TRBV19|TRBD1
TGTGCCAGTAAGGGACAGAAATTGAACACTGAAGCTTTCTTT
CASKGQKLNTEAFF
>NA|TRBJ2-1|TRBV29-1|TRBD2
TGCAGCGTTGAAGGGTTGGCGGGAGGTGGGAATGAGCAGTTCTTC
CSVEGLAGGGNEQFF
>NA|TRBJ2-7|TRBV9|NA
TGTGCCAGCAGCGTAGGGCGTACTACCTACGAGCAGTACTTC
CASSVGRTTYEQYF
>NA|TRBJ1-2|TRBV7-9|TRBD1
TGTGCCAGCAGCTTGCAGGGGACAGGGATTGATGGCTACACCTTC
CASSLQGTGIDGYTF
>NA|TRBJ1-1|TRBV5-6|NA
TGTGCCAGCAGCGGATACACTGAAGCTTTCTTT
CASSGYTEAFF
>NA|TRBJ1-1|TRBV7-9|NA
TGTGCCAGCGCGGGGGGGGTCGCCACTGAAGCTTTCTTT
CASAGGVATEAFF
>NA|TRBJ2-2|TRBV25-1|TRBD1
TGTGCCAGCAGTAGGGCTTTGGGGACAGCGAACACCGGGGAGCTGTTTTTT
CASSRALGTANTGELFF
>NA|TRBJ1-4|TRBV7-2|TRBD1
TGTGCCAGCAGCTTAGGACAGGGGTTTCGGGAAAAACTGTTTTTT
CASSLGQGFREKLFF
>NA|TRBJ1-2|TRBV9|NA
TGTGCCAGCAGCGTAGGGGGTACGGCCTATGGCTACACCTTC
CASSVGGTAYGYTF
>NA|TRBJ1-5|TRBV6-6|NA
NA
CASSSSDRGQPQHF
>NA|TRBJ2-2|TRBV5-5|NA
TGTGCCAGCAGCTTGCGGGGTCCTTACTCGAACACCGGGGAGCTGTTTTTT
CASSLRGPYSNTGELFF
>NA|TRBJ1-2|TRBV27|NA
TGTGCCAGCTCTGTGGGGACTGGAGGGAACTATGGCTACACCTTC
CASSVGTGGNYGYTF
>NA|TRBJ2-3|TRBV6-6|NA
TGTGCCAGCAGTTACTCGCCGGGAGCAGGGGATACGCAGTATTTT
CASSYSPGAGDTQYF
>NA|TRBJ2-1|TRBV4-1|TRBD2
TGCGCCAGCAGCCCCCTAGCGGGGAACGGCAATGAGCAGTTCTTC
CASSPLAGNGNEQFF
>NA|TRBJ2-7|TRBV29-1|NA
TGCAGCGTTTACGGGCAGGACCACTACGAGCAGTACTTC
CSVYGQDHYEQYF
>NA|TRBJ1-5|TRBV28|NA
TGTGCCAGCAGTCAGGGGAATCAGCCCCAGCATTTT
CASSQGNQPQHF
>NA|TRBJ2-7|TRBV7-8|TRBD1
TGTGCCAGCAGCGCCAGGACAGGGGGATACGAGCAGTACTTC
CASSARTGGYEQYF
>few|TRBJ1-2|TRBV19|NA
TGTGCCATCGGAGAAAGGGCCTATGGCTACACCTTC
CAIGERAYGYTF
>NA|TRBJ2-2|TRBV11-2|NA
TGTGCCAGCAGCTTAGATCGGGCGGGAAACACCGGGGAGCTGTTTTTT
CASSLDRAGNTGELFF
>once|TRBJ1-2|TRBV9|TRBD1
TGTGCCAGCAGCGTAACAGGGGACGCTGGCTACACCTTC
CASSVTGDAGYTF
>once|TRBJ1-2|TRBV19|NA
TGTGCCAGTAGTATGACGACAGCGAACTATGGCTACACCTTC
CASSMTTANYGYTF
>NA|TRBJ1-2|TRBV5-5|NA
TGTGCCAGCAGCCTACAGAGAAACTATGGCTACACCTTC
CASSLQRNYGYTF
>once|TRBJ2-7|TRBV12-3/TRBV12-4|NA
TGTGCCAGCAGTTTCGAACTAAGGTACGAGCAGTACTTC
CASSFELRYEQYF
>once|TRBJ2-7|TRBV7-7|NA
TGTGCCAGCAGCTTAGGACTACCGGGCCAATCCTACGAGCAGTACTTC
CASSLGLPGQSYEQYF